This T cell receptor (beta chain) was captured by sequencing in a study of identical twins. Via MiXCR, TCRdb re-called the 5' RACE reads, giving one row per CDR3 protein. The sample yields a few hundred thousand distinct CDR3 sequences, approximately 8.6% seen once. These data are also associated with another study on yellow fever vaccine responses in identical twins.

The receptor's source is a woman between 18 and 29 years old in good health. The sample consisted of CD8+ T cells sorted from blood.

For the CDR3, the DNA is TGCAGTGCTATAGGGACTAATAATCAAGAGACCCAGTACTTC. The encoded protein is CSAIGTNNQETQYF. The chain recombines TRBV20-1 with TRBJ2-5; 7 nucleotides align to TRBD2. This CDR3 contains 14 residues. The J segment lost 2 bases and the V segment lost 4 bases, leaving 7 bases of the junction unmatched. The V gene's germline CDR1 is DFQATT and CDR2 SNEGSKA (reference sequence).